The 23 T cell receptor beta chains below were found in one sample sequenced in a study of CD8 T cells in ankylosing spondylitis. MiXCR, run by TCRdb on the 5' RACE reads, gives a single entry per CDR3 protein. The sample records around 75,000 distinct CDR3 sequences, roughly 5.3% being singletons. Sample: blood, either unsorted or a sorted T cell fraction (not recorded which). The receptors were gathered from a male donor with ankylosing spondylitis or in good health (not recorded which).

This clonotype appeared many times. The CDR3 spells CASSSGRWTEAFF. The CDR3 DNA reads TGTGCCAGCAGTTCAGGTAGATGGACTGAAGCTTTCTTT. The chain carries TRBV12-3 or TRBV12-4 and TRBJ1-1, with unresolved D. V lost 4 bases and J lost 5, with 11 bases in between. The CDR3 runs to 13 residues.

This clonotype was seen ten or more times. V and J are TRBV18 and TRBJ1-1; D uncertain. Germline-derived CDR1 and CDR2 are KGHSH and LQKENI. The CDR3 contains 13 residues. V lost 3 bases and J 1 base, leaving 6 bases between the germline ends. The CDR3: CASSPEGNTEAFF. DNA of the CDR3: TGTGCCAGCTCACCCGAAGGGAACACTGAAGCTTTCTTT.

This clonotype has at least ten counts. The chain employs TRBV12-3 or TRBV12-4 and TRBJ2-3, with D tentatively TRBD2 (5 bases). V was pared by 7 bases and J by 0 bases, with 14 bases between. The CDR3 runs to 15 residues. CDR3 sequence reads: CASTISEASTDTQYF. CDR3 DNA sequence: TGTGCCAGCACCATCTCGGAGGCAAGCACAGATACGCAGTATTTT.

This clonotype was counted many times. The chain employs TRBV12-3 or TRBV12-4 and TRBJ2-1; 8 bases fit TRBD1. V was clipped by 4 bases and J by 0 bases; unmatched bases: 5. The CDR3 extends over 16 amino acids. CDR3 sequence reads: CASSYGQGASYNEQFF. In DNA, the CDR3 is TGTGCCAGCAGTTACGGACAGGGAGCCTCCTACAATGAGCAGTTCTTC.

This clonotype came up many times. The chain employs TRBV5-6 and TRBJ2-1, with a possible D match to TRBD1 (5 bases). From germline, CDR1 is SGHDT and CDR2 YYEEEE. V was clipped by 0 bases and J by 3 bases, with 10 bases between them. This CDR3 is built from 15 residues. The CDR3 is CASSLEQTDYNEQFF. The CDR3 DNA reads as TGTGCCAGCAGCTTGGAACAGACAGACTACAATGAGCAGTTCTTC.

This clonotype was seen at least ten times. The rearrangement joins TRBV18 to TRBJ2-1; D is possibly TRBD1 (5 bases). Germline-derived CDR1 and CDR2 are KGHSH and LQKENI. This CDR3 contains 12 residues. The ends were cut back, 5 bases at V and 11 bases at J, with 13 bases in the middle. CDR3 nucleotide sequence: TGTGCCAGCTCATACTATGACAGCAAGCAGTTCTTC. This encodes CASSYYDSKQFF.

This clonotype was recorded at least ten times. The chain joins TRBV2 to TRBJ2-2; TRBD2 is a possible D gene (5 bases). The CDR3 extends over 18 amino acids. Germline values: CDR1 SNHLY, CDR2 FYNNEI. With 3 bases removed from V and 3 bases from J, the gap between germline ends came to 20 bases. The CDR3 DNA reads TGTGCCAGCAGTGAGACGATAATGACTATCCTAGACACCGGGGAGCTGTTTTTT. This sequence encodes CASSETIMTILDTGELFF. The variable domain in full, completed from reference TRBV2 and TRBJ2-2, reads EPEVTQTPSHQVTQMGQEVILRCVPISNHLYFYWYRQILGQKVEFLVSFYNNEISEKSEIFDDQFSVERPDGSNFTLKIRSTKLEDSAMYFCASSETIMTILDTGELFFGEGSRLTVL.

There are many counts of this clonotype. The chain's CDR3 is CASSRGTGETGELFF. CDR3 DNA sequence: TGCGCCAGCAGCCGTGGGACAGGGGAGACCGGGGAGCTGTTTTTT. The rearrangement uses TRBV5-1 and TRBJ2-2, with 10 positions matching TRBD1. Losses at the gene ends were 4 bases for V and 5 bases for J; bases not matched to a gene: 5. The CDR3 loop spans 15 amino acids. Looked up from germline, CDR1 is SGHRS and CDR2 is YFSETQ.

This clonotype showed up many times. The J gene is TRBJ2-5, the V gene TRBV11-2; TRBD2 aligns across 10 bases. There are 15 residues in the CDR3. Germline CDR1 reads SGHAT; CDR2 reads FQNNGV. The J segment lost 2 bases and the V segment lost 2 bases, leaving 2 bases of the junction unmatched. CDR3 coding DNA: TGTGCCAGCAGCTTACTAGCGGGGGTACAAGAGACCCAGTACTTC. As protein: CASSLLAGVQETQYF. The variable domain in full, with the rest retrieved from reference TRBV11-2 and TRBJ2-5, is EAGVAQSPRYKIIEKRQSVAFWCNPISGHATLYWYQQILGQGPKLLIQFQNNGVVDDSQLPKDRFSAERLKGVDSTLKIQPAKLEDSAVYLCASSLLAGVQETQYFGPGTRLLVL.

The chain uses TRBV6-2 or TRBV6-3 and TRBJ2-7; D is ambiguous. There are 13 residues in the CDR3. Germline V gene lookup returns CDR1 MNHEY and CDR2 SVGEGT. Trimming stripped 6 bases from V and 3 bases from J, with 12 bases between. The CDR3: CASSVMESYEQYF. The CDR3, as DNA: TGTGCCAGCAGCGTTATGGAGAGCTACGAGCAGTACTTC.

This clonotype was detected many times. The V gene is TRBV24-1, the J gene TRBJ2-2, with 10 positions matching TRBD1. CDR3 size: 15 residues. Germline V CDR1 and CDR2: KGHDR, SFDVKD. The V and J ends lost 5 bases and 7 bases, in that order; junction bases with no gene match: 6. CDR3 in DNA: TGTGCCACCAGTGGACAGGGGGCGCATAACGGGGAGCTGTTTTTT. Translating it yields CATSGQGAHNGELFF.

This clonotype was seen a handful of times. With a much larger clone just one base away, this may be a read error. V usage is TRBV6-1 and J usage is TRBJ1-2, with D perhaps matching TRBD1 (5 bases). Germline CDR1 MNHNS, CDR2 SASEGT. This CDR3 is 12 amino acids long. CDR3: CASRDSYYGHTF. CDR3 coding DNA: TGTGCCAGTCGGGACTCTTACTATGGCCACACCTTC.

This clonotype was seen ten or more times. The chain joins TRBV28 to TRBJ2-7; D uncertain. The CDR3 spans 12 residues. From germline, CDR1 is MDHEN and CDR2 SYDVKM. With 6 bases removed from V and 4 bases from J, the gap between germline ends came to 10 bases. As DNA, the CDR3 is TGTGCCAGCAGCGAAAGGGTTTACGAGCAGTACTTC. Its translation: CASSERVYEQYF.

This clonotype was seen a few times. This chain uses TRBV20-1 with TRBJ1-1, with a tentative D call TRBD1 (5 bases). Trimming cost V 3 bases and J 0 bases, with 11 bases left between them. CDR1 DFQATT and CDR2 SNEGSKA come from the germline V gene (reference sequence). The CDR3 contains 14 residues. CDR3 sequence (DNA): TGCAGTGCTAGGACCGGGACCTTGAACACTGAAGCTTTCTTT. Its translation: CSARTGTLNTEAFF.

This clonotype has at least ten counts. As DNA, the CDR3 is TGCGCCAGCAGCCAAGATATAAATCGCGGAGTAAGGGACTATGGCTACACCTTC. This sequence encodes CASSQDINRGVRDYGYTF. The rearrangement links TRBV4-3 to TRBJ1-2; no firm D call. The CDR3 runs 18 residues. Germline lookup yields CDR1 LGHNA and CDR2 YSLEER. V lost 0 bases, J lost 3 bases, and 20 bases lay in between.

The table lists this clonotype with many counts. The chain employs TRBV6-5 and TRBJ1-6; maybe TRBD1 (5 bases). The CDR3 sequence is 14 residues long. CDR1 is MNHEY, CDR2 SVGAGI, per germline. Deletions cut 2 bases from V and 6 bases from J, with 8 bases between. The CDR3 sequence is CASSYGGGNSPLHF. CDR3 DNA: TGTGCCAGCAGTTACGGGGGAGGTAATTCACCCCTCCACTTT.

The table lists this clonotype with many counts. V usage is TRBV20-1 and J usage is TRBJ1-2, with a possible D match to TRBD1 (5 bases). The CDR3 runs 13 residues. V was shortened by 7 bases and J by 2 bases, with 14 bases between the two germline ends. CDR1 is DFQATT and CDR2 is SNEGSKA in the germline V gene (reference sequence). The CDR3 sequence: CSGSGGGNYGYTF. CDR3 bases: TGCAGTGGCTCGGGGGGAGGGAACTATGGCTACACCTTC.

This clonotype has at least ten counts. CDR3 residues: CSARGGWDTEAFF. In DNA form, the CDR3 reads TGCAGTGCCAGGGGGGGGTGGGACACTGAAGCTTTCTTT. The rearrangement uses TRBV20-1 and TRBJ1-1; 7 bases agree with TRBD1. From germline, CDR1 is DFQATT and CDR2 SNEGSKA (reference sequence). This CDR3 is 13 amino acids long. Trimming removed 6 bases from V and 3 bases from J; junction bases left unmatched: 7.

This clonotype was recorded many times. This rearrangement joins TRBV10-3 to TRBJ1-2, with a weak D call TRBD1 (6 bases). Between the trimmed V and J ends, which lost 4 bases and 2 bases, there was a span of 17 bases. Germline CDR1 ENHRY, CDR2 SYGVKD. The CDR3 runs 16 residues. CDR3 in DNA: TGTGCCATCAGTGGGATCGGCAGGGGACCGAACTATGGCTACACCTTC. Translating it yields CAISGIGRGPNYGYTF.

This clonotype was detected many times. V gene TRBV20-1 combines with J gene TRBJ2-3, with D maybe TRBD2 (6 bases). The CDR3 sequence is 15 residues long. The V end lost 2 bases, the J end lost 4 bases, and 16 bases lay between the germline ends. CDR1 is DFQATT, CDR2 SNEGSKA, per germline (reference sequence). This CDR3 is CSARTGGTPADTQYF. CDR3 DNA: TGCAGTGCTAGAACCGGGGGAACCCCCGCAGATACGCAGTATTTT.

This clonotype was picked up many times. The CDR3 here is CSVRLGGQGGEQYF. The CDR3 coding sequence is TGCAGCGTCCGTCTGGGTGGACAGGGGGGAGAGCAGTACTTC. The V call is TRBV29-1, the J call TRBJ2-7, with 10 bases lining up with TRBD1. The CDR3 has 14 amino acids. V dropped 6 bases and J dropped 7; count of bases not matched to a gene: 12. Germline V gene data show CDR1 as SQVTM and CDR2 as ANQGSEA.

This clonotype was detected ten times or more. The rearrangement links TRBV10-1 to TRBJ2-1; TRBD2 agrees at 16 bases. CDR1 and CDR2 (germline): WNHNN, SYGVQD (reference sequence). CDR3 length: 16 amino acids. The V and J ends lost 5 bases and 8 bases, in that order; junction bases with no gene match: 6. CDR3 DNA: TGCGCCAGCAGTTCCGGGACTAGCGGGGGGGCCGATGAGCAGTTCTTC. Protein sequence: CASSSGTSGGADEQFF.

This chain uses TRBV7-3 with TRBJ1-5; maybe TRBD1 (6 bases). This CDR3 spans 13 amino acids. Trimming removed 3 bases from V and 8 bases from J, with 11 bases in between. CDR1 and CDR2 (germline): SGHTA, FQGTGA. In nucleotides, the CDR3 is TGTGCCAGCAGCTTGGGACAACGGGAGCCCCAGCATTTT. Residues: CASSLGQREPQHF.